This T cell receptor (beta chain) was identified during a study of OX40 agonist ivuxolimab in advanced cancers. Describing the broader study: Ivuxolimab, which targeted the costimulatory receptor OX40 (CD134), was an agonistic, fully human IgG2 monoclonal antibody. Intravenous ivuxolimab was administered to patients every 2 weeks at six dose levels: 0.01, 0.1, 0.3, 1.5, 3 and 10 mg/kg. Among the roughly 50 dose-escalation patients, some 20 had hepatocellular carcinoma, approximately 15 melanoma, 9 renal cell carcinoma and 9 head and neck cancer. A male proportion of roughly 80% and a mean age of approximately 55 years, ranging from about 23 to 79, were recorded for the dose-escalation cohort. Prior anti-PD-1, anti-PD-L1 or anti-CTLA-4 therapy was permitted, and checkpoint inhibitors had been received by roughly two fifths of dose-escalation patients. Partial responses occurred in three dose-escalation patients: two with cutaneous melanoma and one with hepatocellular carcinoma. The point of sequencing TCRbeta in the periphery was to test whether ivuxolimab changed TCR sequence diversity and drove clonal T-cell expansion. The paper describes the monotherapy dose-escalation part (N = 52 patients) of the phase I trial of ivuxolimab. Broader findings and caveats from the paper: Low levels of normalized T-cell clonal expansion were also seen in some patients who did not respond. After ivuxolimab, CD8+ T cells had more expanded clones than CD4+ T cells on average. At doses of 0.1 to 3.0 mg/kg, clonal expansion of both CD4+ and CD8+ T cells in blood was seen between baseline and week 6. The antigen specificity of the peripheral T cells that underwent clonal expansion was not determined. Partial responders in the 0.1-3.0 mg/kg groups had among the lowest normalized peripheral clonal expansion, especially among CD8+ T cells.

A remark on this clone: Its cognate antigen has yet to be identified. The sample holds no much larger clone one base away, and base qualities are not on file.

Genomic DNA was extracted from sorted cells for sequencing of the TCRbeta CDR3 region. TCRbeta CDR3 regions were sequenced using the immunoSEQ Assay. Here the immuneACCESS table is served through TCRdb, limited to in-frame sequences with V and J called. Missing clones are a known gap in these copies; in checked studies unresolved V genes cover under half, and the rest lacks a known reason. The sample yields about 92,000 clones; approximately 84% were counted once. Together, the top ten hold roughly 5.2% of the sample. At the junction V is shortened by 0 bases and J by 3 bases, with 10 bases in between. The germline V gene gives CDR1 as SGHRS and CDR2 as YFSETQ. Including the terminal cysteine and phenylalanine, the CDR3 comprises 15 residues. Kept here is only the CDR3 DNA, which spans 45 bases and is read in frame from base 1. Patients with a history of autoimmune disease or receiving systemic immunosuppression were excluded from the trial. Peripheral blood for TCR sequencing was collected from all dose cohorts at baseline, on cycle 4 day 1, and on cycle 7 day 1. The samples were drawn from a first-in-human, open-label, multicenter phase I dose-escalation trial of ivuxolimab. The trial enrolled adults with locally advanced or metastatic head and neck squamous cell, hepatocellular, melanoma or renal cell carcinoma. CD4+ and CD8+ T cells were sorted separately from peripheral blood before TCR sequencing.

The sample was CD4+ or CD8+ T cells sorted from blood, taken in a trial of the OX40 agonist ivuxolimab. The chain joins TRBV5-1 to TRBJ2-4; the D gene is perhaps TRBD2, from 6 matching bases. This clonotype originated in an adult with an advanced solid tumor such as melanoma, head and neck, liver or kidney cancer. The bases are TGCGCCAGCAGCTTGGACCGGACTAACAAAAACATTCAGTACTTC. Its protein is CASSLDRTNKNIQYF.